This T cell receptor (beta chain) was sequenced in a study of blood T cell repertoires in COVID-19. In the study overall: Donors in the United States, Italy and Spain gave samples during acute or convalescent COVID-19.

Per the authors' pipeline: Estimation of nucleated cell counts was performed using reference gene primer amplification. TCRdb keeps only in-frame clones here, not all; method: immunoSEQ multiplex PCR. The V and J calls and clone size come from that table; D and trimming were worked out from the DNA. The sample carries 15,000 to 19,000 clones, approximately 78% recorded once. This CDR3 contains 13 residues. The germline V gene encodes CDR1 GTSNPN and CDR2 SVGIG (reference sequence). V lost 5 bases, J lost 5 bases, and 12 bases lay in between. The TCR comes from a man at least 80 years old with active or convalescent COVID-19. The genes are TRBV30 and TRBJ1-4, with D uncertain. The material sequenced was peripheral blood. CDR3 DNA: TGTGCCTGGGACTCGAAGAGGAATGAAAAACTGTTTTTT. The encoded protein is CAWDSKRNEKLFF.